The 32 T cell receptor beta chains below come from one sample, sequenced in a study of T cells in Graves' hyperthyroidism and ophthalmopathy. Authors of the study amplified TCR beta CDR3 regions from RNA transcripts. The HTBI primer set drove a first-round RT-PCR of the TCR CDR3. TCRdb recomputed calls from the multiplex PCR reads with MiXCR, one row per CDR3 protein. Of some 600,000 distinct CDR3 sequences in the sample, approximately 14% were seen once. Sequences were obtained from blood. Receptor source: a woman in her twenties or thirties with Graves' hyperthyroidism that later progressed to Graves' ophthalmopathy.

The chain couples TRBV7-3 to TRBJ2-1; TRBD2 matches 7 bases. J lost 0 bases, V lost 4 bases, and 3 bases had no gene match. This CDR3 region has 15 residues. Germline assignment: CDR1 SGHTA and CDR2 FQGTGA. CDR3 in DNA: TGTGCCAGCAGCTCTGAGCGGGACTCCTACAATGAGCAGTTCTTC. Residues: CASSSERDSYNEQFF.

This clonotype was seen many times. This chain links TRBV28 with TRBJ2-3; D unclear. Looked up from germline, CDR1 is MDHEN and CDR2 is SYDVKM. Trimming pared 6 bases from V and 4 bases from J, leaving 14 bases between. The CDR3 length is 14 residues. The CDR3 reads CASRRVHSSDTQYF. The CDR3 nucleotides read TGTGCCAGCAGACGGGTCCACTCGTCAGATACGCAGTATTTT. Filled out from reference TRBV28 and TRBJ2-3, the complete variable domain reads DVKVTQSSRYLVKRTGEKVFLECVQDMDHENMFWYRQDPGLGLRLIYFSYDVKMKEKGDIPEGYSVSREKKERFSLILESASTNQTSMYLCASRRVHSSDTQYFGPGTRLTVL.

This rearrangement joins TRBV7-3 to TRBJ2-2; no clear D. Germline CDR1 is SGHTA and CDR2 is FQGTGA. CDR3 size: 14 residues. V gave up 1 base and J gave up 6 bases, with 9 bases separating them. The CDR3 here is CASSLRDGPGELFF. CDR3 bases: TGTGCCAGCAGCTTAAGAGATGGGCCCGGGGAGCTGTTTTTT.

In its sample, this clonotype was seen a few times. The V gene is TRBV10-3, the J gene TRBJ2-5; D tentatively fits TRBD1 or TRBD2 (6 bases each). V lost 10 bases, J lost 3 bases, and 21 bases lay in between. Germline-derived CDR1 and CDR2 are ENHRY and SYGVKD. This CDR3 contains 15 residues. CDR3 bases: TGTGCCACCAATAACGTCGGGGGCTGGGAAGAGACCCAGTACTTC. Protein product: CATNNVGGWEETQYF.

Many counts were recorded for this clonotype. The chain uses TRBV30 and TRBJ2-2, with 13 positions matching TRBD2. The CDR3 is made up of 16 amino acids. From germline, CDR1 is GTSNPN and CDR2 SVGIG (reference sequence). The junction had 5 bases not matched to a gene; V was cut back by 5 bases and J by 2 bases. The CDR3 nucleotides read TGTGCCTGGCGGACTAGCGGGAGCGGCAACACCGGGGAGCTGTTTTTT. Translating it yields CAWRTSGSGNTGELFF. Complete variable domain (other parts from reference TRBV30 and TRBJ2-2): SQTIHQWPATLVQPVGSPLSLECTVEGTSNPNLYWYRQAAGRGLQLLFYSVGIGQISSEVPQNLSASRPQDRQFILSSKKLLLSDSGFYLCAWRTSGSGNTGELFFGEGSRLTVL.

This clonotype occurred many times. The CDR3 DNA follows: TGTGCCAGCAGCCAAGCGGGTCAGCAAGAGACCCAGTACTTC. It yields the protein CASSQAGQQETQYF. This chain connects TRBV3-1 to TRBJ2-5; unclear D gene. The CDR3 totals 14 residues. Germline V gene sequence: CDR1 LGHDT, CDR2 YNNKEL (reference sequence). V lost 1 base, J lost 2 bases, and 8 bases lay in between.

This clonotype was seen a handful of times. J is TRBJ1-2 and V is TRBV20-1, with D possibly being TRBD1 (5 bases). CDR3 length equals 13 residues. V lost 3 bases and J lost 0, with 8 bases in between. Germline V gene data show CDR1 as DFQATT and CDR2 as SNEGSKA (reference sequence). In DNA, the CDR3 is TGCAGTGCTAGGACAGCTTCTAACTATGGCTACACCTTC. It is translated as CSARTASNYGYTF.

This clonotype showed up many times. The rearrangement joins TRBV30 to TRBJ2-2; D not resolved. Germline V gene lookup returns CDR1 GTSNPN and CDR2 SVGIG (reference sequence). V lost 8 bases to trimming and J lost 1 base, with 8 bases between them. The CDR3 runs 12 residues. This chain's CDR3 is CARTVNTGELFF. DNA for the CDR3: TGTGCCCGGACGGTGAACACCGGGGAGCTGTTTTTT. Based on the CDR3 plus reference TRBV30 and TRBJ2-2, the full variable domain is SQTIHQWPATLVQPVGSPLSLECTVEGTSNPNLYWYRQAAGRGLQLLFYSVGIGQISSEVPQNLSASRPQDRQFILSSKKLLLSDSGFYLCARTVNTGELFFGEGSRLTVL.

This clonotype was seen repeatedly, ten times or more. This rearrangement joins TRBV12-3 or TRBV12-4 to TRBJ2-1; no firm D call. V lost 0 bases and J 1 base, leaving 7 bases between the germline ends. CDR3 length: 15 amino acids. The CDR3 DNA follows: TGTGCCAGCAGTTTAGCGGAAGCGTCCTACAATGAGCAGTTCTTC. Amino acids: CASSLAEASYNEQFF.

This clonotype was recorded at least ten times. The gene calls are TRBV6-1 and TRBJ2-5, with TRBD1 as a possible D gene (6 bases). CDR3 length: 15 residues. The V end lost 6 bases, the J end lost 3 bases, and 17 bases lay between the germline ends. The germline V gene has CDR1 MNHNS and CDR2 SASEGT. CDR3 region: CASRPTGIHEETQYF. The CDR3 DNA sequence: TGTGCCAGCAGACCCACAGGGATACACGAAGAGACCCAGTACTTC.

The chain combines TRBV7-9 with TRBJ2-7, with D perhaps TRBD2 (5 bases). Between the trimmed V and J ends, which lost 0 bases and 0 bases, there was a span of 15 bases. Per germline, CDR1 SEHNR and CDR2 FQNEAQ (reference sequence). The CDR3 runs 17 residues. The CDR3: CASSLAEVRSFSYEQYF. The DNA for the CDR3 is TGTGCCAGCAGCTTAGCGGAGGTCAGGTCGTTCTCCTACGAGCAGTACTTC.

V and J are TRBV19 and TRBJ2-1; TRBD1 might be the D (5 bases). Germline assignment: CDR1 LNHDA and CDR2 SQIVND (reference sequence). CDR3 length: 12 residues. The V end was cut by 5 bases, the J end by 9 bases, with 11 bases between. The CDR3 DNA reads as TGTGCCAGTAGTTTACAGGATTTTGAGCAGTTCTTC. This encodes CASSLQDFEQFF.

This clonotype was seen a few times. This rearrangement joins TRBV19 to TRBJ1-6; no clear D. Per the germline V gene, CDR1 is LNHDA and CDR2 is SQIVND (reference sequence). The CDR3 has 14 amino acids. V was pared by 2 bases and J by 5 bases, with 7 bases between. As DNA, the CDR3 is TGTGCCAGTAGTATATGGCAGAATAATTCACCCCTCCACTTT. This encodes CASSIWQNNSPLHF.

The chain recombines TRBV5-6 with TRBJ2-4; TRBD1 aligns across 9 bases. Germline CDR1 is SGHDT and CDR2 is YYEEEE. CDR3 length: 16 residues. Unmatched junction bases numbered 10, after V lost 4 bases and J lost 5 bases. CDR3 residues: CASSLTGGDNQNIQYF. The CDR3 DNA sequence: TGTGCCAGCAGCCTGACAGGGGGGGATAACCAAAACATTCAGTACTTC.

This clonotype came up many times. The V and J genes are TRBV6-1 and TRBJ1-1, with D hard to call. Trimming removed 5 bases from V and 9 bases from J, with 13 bases in between. The CDR3 spans 12 residues. CDR1 and CDR2 from the germline V gene are MNHNS and SASEGT. CDR3 bases: TGTGCCAGCAGTTCTCGGGAATTAAAAGCTTTCTTT. It encodes CASSSRELKAFF.

This clonotype has only a few counts. This may arise from a read error, as a much more abundant clone is one base away. This sequence joins TRBV6-1 and TRBJ1-3; TRBD1 agrees at 7 bases. Germline V gene data show CDR1 as MNHNS and CDR2 as SASEGT. The CDR3 length is 14 residues. CDR3 DNA: TGTGCCAGCCGTGACAGGGATCCTGGAAACACCATATATTTT. It yields the protein CASRDRDPGNTIYF.

This clonotype was seen ten or more times. The chain carries TRBV24-1 and TRBJ2-5; D unresolved. Germline CDR1 reads KGHDR; CDR2 reads SFDVKD. The CDR3 sequence is 15 residues long. Deletions cut 0 bases from V and 3 bases from J, with 10 bases between. The CDR3, as DNA: TGTGCCACCAGTGATTTGTACGCATCCGAAGAGACCCAGTACTTC. It codes for CATSDLYASEETQYF.

Notes on this clonotype: A read error may explain this, as a much larger clone is one base away. V is TRBV12-3 or TRBV12-4 and J is TRBJ2-1, with 7 bases fitting TRBD1. This CDR3 is 17 amino acids long. The CDR3 DNA is TGTGCCAGCAGCCATCTCATACAGGGGAGAGCGGACAATGAGCAGTCCTTC. Amino acids: CASSHLIQGRADNEQSF.

As regards this clonotype: This clone may be a read error of a much larger clone one base away. The gene calls are TRBV6-1 and TRBJ1-5, with D possibly TRBD1 on 6 matching bases. CDR3 length: 13 residues. The germline CDR1 and CDR2 sequences are MNHNS and SASEGT. The V end lost 4 bases, the J end lost 4 bases, and 8 bases lay between the germline ends. The CDR3 region has the DNA TGTGCCAGCAGTGTTACAGGGAATCAGCCCCAGCATTTT. As protein: CASSVTGNQPQHF.

This clonotype came up many times. The chain joins TRBV12-3 or TRBV12-4 to TRBJ1-1, with 8 positions matching TRBD1. V dropped 6 bases and J dropped 3; count of bases not matched to a gene: 6. The CDR3 loop spans 14 amino acids. The CDR3 region has the DNA TGTGCCAGCAGGATAACAGGGGGGTACACTGAAGCTTTCTTT. The encoded protein is CASRITGGYTEAFF.

This clonotype has ten or more counts. This chain uses TRBV10-2 with TRBJ1-1; D gene ambiguous. The CDR3 is 13 residues long. CDR1 is WSHSY and CDR2 is SAAADI in the germline V gene. The V and J ends lost 5 bases and 4 bases respectively, with 11 bases between them. This CDR3 reads CASSPARSTEAFF. CDR3 DNA: TGCGCCAGCAGTCCCGCCAGAAGCACTGAAGCTTTCTTT.

This clonotype was observed many times. The chain has TRBV30 and TRBJ1-2, with 8 bases fitting TRBD1. The CDR3 covers 12 residues. V lost 4 bases to trimming and J lost 8 bases; unmatched junction nucleotides: 6. CDR1 GTSNPN and CDR2 SVGIG come from the germline V gene (reference sequence). The chain's CDR3 is CAWTPGQGGYTF. CDR3 bases: TGTGCCTGGACCCCAGGACAGGGAGGCTACACCTTC.

The rearrangement uses TRBV7-2 and TRBJ2-7; 7 bases are shared with TRBD1. CDR3 length: 15 residues. Germline V gene data show CDR1 as SGHTA and CDR2 as FQGNSA. V gave up 0 bases and J gave up 3 bases; unmatched junction bases: 5. The CDR3 region is CASSLAGTDYYEQYF. CDR3 DNA sequence: TGTGCCAGCAGCTTAGCCGGGACAGATTACTACGAGCAGTACTTC.

This clonotype has a count of ten or more. CDR3: CASREEGLNTEAFF. The CDR3 region has the DNA TGTGCCAGCAGAGAGGAGGGTTTGAACACTGAAGCTTTCTTT. The V call is TRBV6-1, the J call TRBJ1-1; D gene uncertain. V lost 6 bases and J lost 0, with 11 bases in between. CDR1 and CDR2 (germline): MNHNS, SASEGT. This CDR3 contains 14 residues.

This clonotype has ten or more counts. The chain joins TRBV7-8 to TRBJ2-1; TRBD2 matches 12 bases. Germline-derived CDR1 and CDR2 are SGHVS and FQNEAQ. This CDR3 spans 15 amino acids. V trimming: 3 bases; J trimming: 7 bases; junction bases outside the gene matches: 4. In DNA form, the CDR3 reads TGTGCCAGCAGCTTCCGACTAGCGGGGGTAAATGAGCAGTTCTTC. It yields the protein CASSFRLAGVNEQFF.

This clonotype was found a few times. The V gene is TRBV7-9, the J gene TRBJ1-2, with a tentative D call TRBD1 (6 bases). The CDR3 runs to 15 residues. V gave up 3 bases and J gave up 5 bases, with 16 bases separating them. The germline CDR1 and CDR2 sequences are SEHNR and FQNEAQ (reference sequence). As DNA, the CDR3 is TGTGCCAGCAGCTTGGGGGGCTTGGGTGCATATGGCTACACCTTC. This sequence encodes CASSLGGLGAYGYTF.

This clonotype showed up many times. The rearrangement joins TRBV12-5 to TRBJ1-5; weak D call: TRBD1 (6 bases). CDR1 and CDR2 (germline): LGHNT, FRNRAP. This CDR3 contains 17 residues. Trimming pared 4 bases from V and 3 bases from J, leaving 19 bases between. CDR3 sequence (DNA): TGTGCTAGTGGTTCGGGAGCAGGGGTGGGAGACAATCAGCCCCAGCATTTT. Protein: CASGSGAGVGDNQPQHF. Drawing the rest from reference TRBV12-5 and TRBJ1-5, the complete variable domain is DARVTQTPRHKVTEMGQEVTMRCQPILGHNTVFWYRQTMMQGLELLAYFRNRAPLDDSGMPKDRFSAEMPDATLATLKIQPSEPRDSAVYFCASGSGAGVGDNQPQHFGDGTRLSIL.

At least ten counts were recorded for this clonotype. This chain joins TRBV28 and TRBJ1-1; possible D gene TRBD1, 5 bases. In germline, CDR1 is MDHEN, CDR2 SYDVKM. V shed 3 bases and J shed 8 bases, with 16 bases lying between them. The CDR3 length is 14 residues. CDR3 sequence (DNA): TGTGCCAGCAGTTTTGTCGAAACAGGCTCGGAAGCTTTCTTT. Translated: CASSFVETGSEAFF.

The J gene is TRBJ1-2, the V gene TRBV20-1; a possible D gene is TRBD1 (6 bases). The CDR3 is made up of 13 amino acids. Germline V gene sequence: CDR1 DFQATT, CDR2 SNEGSKA (reference sequence). Between the trimmed V and J ends, which lost 6 bases and 6 bases, there was a span of 17 bases. CDR3: CSAPDRLSDGYTF. The CDR3 bases are TGCAGTGCCCCGGACAGACTCAGCGATGGCTACACCTTC.

This clonotype appeared a few times. CDR3 amino acids: CASSHSGGYSNQPQHF. CDR3 coding DNA: TGTGCCAGCAGCCACTCAGGGGGGTATAGCAATCAGCCCCAGCATTTT. The chain has TRBV3-1 and TRBJ1-5, with 7 bases matching TRBD1. V gave up 3 bases and J gave up 0 bases; unmatched junction bases: 5. CDR1 and CDR2 (germline): LGHDT, YNNKEL (reference sequence). The CDR3 loop spans 16 amino acids.

The chain carries TRBV20-1 and TRBJ2-4; maybe TRBD1 (5 bases). With 1 base removed from V and 5 bases from J, the gap between germline ends came to 15 bases. Germline-derived CDR1 and CDR2 are DFQATT and SNEGSKA (reference sequence). The CDR3 totals 15 residues. The CDR3 DNA sequence: TGCAGTGCTAGAGCCCCAGGGCCCGGCCAAAACATTCAGTACTTC. Its translation is CSARAPGPGQNIQYF.

This clonotype showed up many times. This rearrangement joins TRBV12-3 or TRBV12-4 to TRBJ1-5; D remains ambiguous. The germline V and J ends were trimmed by 5 bases and 2 bases, with 4 bases remaining between them. This CDR3 comprises 12 residues. For the CDR3, the DNA is TGTGCCAGCAGTGATGGCAATCAGCCCCAGCATTTT. It specifies CASSDGNQPQHF.